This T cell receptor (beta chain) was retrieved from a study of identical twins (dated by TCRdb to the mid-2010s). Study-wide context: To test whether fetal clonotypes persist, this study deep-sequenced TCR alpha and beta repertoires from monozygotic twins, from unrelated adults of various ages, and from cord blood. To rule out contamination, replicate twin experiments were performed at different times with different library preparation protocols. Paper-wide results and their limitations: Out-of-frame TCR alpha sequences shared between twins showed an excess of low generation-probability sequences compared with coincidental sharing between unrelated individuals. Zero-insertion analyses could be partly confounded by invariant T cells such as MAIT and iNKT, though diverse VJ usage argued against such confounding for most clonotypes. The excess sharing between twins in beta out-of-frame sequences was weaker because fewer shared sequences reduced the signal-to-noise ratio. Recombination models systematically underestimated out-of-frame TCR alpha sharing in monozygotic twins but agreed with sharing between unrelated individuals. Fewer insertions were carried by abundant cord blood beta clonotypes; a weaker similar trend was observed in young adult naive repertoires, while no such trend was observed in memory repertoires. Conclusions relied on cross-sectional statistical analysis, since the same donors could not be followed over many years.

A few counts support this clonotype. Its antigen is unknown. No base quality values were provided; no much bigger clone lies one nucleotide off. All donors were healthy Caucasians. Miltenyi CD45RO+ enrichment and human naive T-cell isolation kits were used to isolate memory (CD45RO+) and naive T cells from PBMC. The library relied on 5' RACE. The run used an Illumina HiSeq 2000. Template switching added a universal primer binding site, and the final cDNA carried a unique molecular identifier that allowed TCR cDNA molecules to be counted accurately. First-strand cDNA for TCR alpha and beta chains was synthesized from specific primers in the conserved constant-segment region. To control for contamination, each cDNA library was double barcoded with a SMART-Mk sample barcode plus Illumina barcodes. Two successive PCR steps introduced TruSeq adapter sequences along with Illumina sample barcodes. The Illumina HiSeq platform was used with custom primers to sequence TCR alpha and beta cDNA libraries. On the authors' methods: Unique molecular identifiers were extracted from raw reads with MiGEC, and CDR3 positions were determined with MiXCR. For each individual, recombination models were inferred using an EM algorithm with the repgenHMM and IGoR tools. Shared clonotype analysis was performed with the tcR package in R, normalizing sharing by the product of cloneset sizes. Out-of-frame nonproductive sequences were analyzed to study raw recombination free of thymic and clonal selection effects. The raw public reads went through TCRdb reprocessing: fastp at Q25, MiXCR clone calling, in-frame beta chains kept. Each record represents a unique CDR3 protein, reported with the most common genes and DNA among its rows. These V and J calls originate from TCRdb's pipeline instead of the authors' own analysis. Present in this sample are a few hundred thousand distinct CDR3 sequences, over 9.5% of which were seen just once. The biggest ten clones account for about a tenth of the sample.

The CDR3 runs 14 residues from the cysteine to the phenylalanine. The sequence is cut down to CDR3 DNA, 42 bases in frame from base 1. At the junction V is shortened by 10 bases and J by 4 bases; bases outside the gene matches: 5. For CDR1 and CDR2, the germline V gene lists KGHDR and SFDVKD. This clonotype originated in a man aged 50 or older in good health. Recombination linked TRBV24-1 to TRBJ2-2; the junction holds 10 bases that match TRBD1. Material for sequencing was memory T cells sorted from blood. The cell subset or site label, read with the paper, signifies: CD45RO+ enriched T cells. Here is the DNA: TGTGCCACGTCGGGACAGGGGATCACCGGGGAGCTGTTTTTT. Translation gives CATSGQGITGELFF.